This TCR beta chain came from a study of graft-versus-host responses after intestinal transplantation. Overall study: Grafts that recipients had were multivisceral, liver-intestinal, or isolated intestinal transplants. Anti-thymocyte globulin served as induction for all recipients, who then took tacrolimus and steroids for around 3 years. Study-wide points: Early post-transplant declines in HvG were associated with peak levels of circulating GvH clones. GvH clones appeared in recipient marrow, some first in ileum or blood.

Using immunoSEQ multiplex PCR, the repertoire was profiled, and TCRdb retains in-frame clones only, with some absent. The sample has some 120,000 clones, over 85% seen once. From germline, CDR1 is SGHRS and CDR2 YFSETQ. The V and J ends lost 4 bases and 6 bases respectively, with 16 bases between them. The CDR3 consists of 14 residues. With regard to this clone: As yet, its antigen is unknown.

This receptor was obtained from a human donor who was the organ donor for an intestinal transplant. The input for sequencing was unstimulated CD4+ T cells sorted from spleen or lymph node cells, taken before transplant. This sequence joins TRBV5-1 and TRBJ2-5, with D perhaps given as TRBD1 or TRBD2 (6 bases each). In DNA, the CDR3 is TGCGCCAGCAGCCCAAACGGGGGCGGGAAGACCCAGTACTTC. Translating it yields CASSPNGGGKTQYF.